The 25 T cell receptor beta chains below come from one sample, sequenced in a study of T cell responses to AZD1222 COVID-19 vaccine. Generated by immunoSEQ multiplex PCR, the TCRdb table keeps only in-frame clones and is missing some. The data contain 100,000 to 150,000 clones, 89% of them seen just once; the ten biggest clones take up 6.3%. The specimen was peripheral blood, collected on day 0 of AZD1222 vaccination. The receptors here all came from an adult in good health.

The chain recombines TRBV6-5 with TRBJ1-5, with TRBD1 matching over 8 bases. The CDR3 has 14 residues. The V gene's germline CDR1 is MNHEY and CDR2 SVGAGI. Trimming removed 5 bases from V and 9 bases from J; junction bases left unmatched: 9. CDR3 in amino acids: CASSTYDRGRPQHF. The DNA of the CDR3 is TGTGCCAGCAGTACCTATGACAGGGGACGGCCCCAGCATTTT.

This clone was counted a single time. The chain combines TRBV2 with TRBJ2-4, with unresolved D. V dropped 2 bases and J dropped 0 bases, with 14 bases sitting between them. The CDR3 has 17 residues. Per the germline V gene, CDR1 is SNHLY and CDR2 is FYNNEI. CDR3 coding DNA: TGTGCCAGCAGTGAACGCCGGGCCGCTCTAGCCAAAAACATTCAGTACTTC. Amino acid sequence: CASSERRAALAKNIQYF.

V usage is TRBV10-2 and J usage is TRBJ2-3; D is ambiguous. Germline assignment: CDR1 WSHSY and CDR2 SAAADI. This CDR3 spans 14 amino acids. V lost 4 bases, J lost 6 bases, and 14 bases lay in between. Here the CDR3 DNA reads TGCGCCAGCAGTGCTAACTCACCGAGGGATACGCAGTATTTT. Its protein is CASSANSPRDTQYF.

V and J are TRBV4-3 and TRBJ2-1; D ambiguous. This CDR3 is built from 14 residues. Trimming cost V 0 bases and J 2 bases, with 5 bases left between them. Germline CDR1 and CDR2: LGHNA and YSLEER. The CDR3 here is CASSQDPPYNEQFF. CDR3 nucleotide sequence: TGCGCCAGCAGCCAAGACCCCCCCTACAATGAGCAGTTCTTC.

Only one count was recorded for this clone. V gene TRBV7-3 combines with J gene TRBJ1-1, with a possible D match to TRBD1 (5 bases). The CDR3 sequence is 16 residues long. Trimming shortened V by 4 bases and J by 1 base, and 16 bases separated the two germline ends. Germline loops: CDR1 SGHTA, CDR2 FQGTGA. The CDR3 region has the DNA TGTGCCAGCAGCTACTACTCCAGGGAGTCGAACACTGAAGCTTTCTTT. Translating it yields CASSYYSRESNTEAFF.

There are a few counts of this clone. The rearrangement joins TRBV29-1 to TRBJ2-2; 12 bases agree with TRBD2. The CDR3 has 16 amino acids. Germline-derived CDR1 and CDR2 are SQVTM and ANQGSEA. V shed 7 bases, J shed 4 bases, and the junction held 10 bases outside the gene matches. The CDR3 DNA reads TGCAGCGGACTAGCGGGGGCCCACGCGGGCACCGGGGAGCTGTTTTTT. It is translated as CSGLAGAHAGTGELFF.

The gene calls are TRBV27 and TRBJ1-1, with TRBD1 as a possible D gene (6 bases). V was trimmed by 5 bases and J by 1 base, leaving 20 bases between them. This CDR3 has 17 residues. CDR1 and CDR2 (germline): MNHEY, SMNVEV (reference sequence). CDR3 sequence (DNA): TGTGCCAGCAGTACCGACAGTCCAGGGGCCAAGAACACTGAAGCTTTCTTT. This codes for CASSTDSPGAKNTEAFF.

The chain couples TRBV3-1 (or the pseudogene TRBV3-2) to TRBJ1-2; D is possibly TRBD1 (6 bases). Germline CDR1 and CDR2: LGHDT and YNNKEL (reference sequence). The CDR3 has 13 residues. The germline V and J ends were trimmed by 6 bases and 8 bases, with 16 bases remaining between them. The CDR3 protein is CASRESRGNGYTF. CDR3 nucleotides: TGTGCCAGCAGGGAAAGCAGGGGTAACGGCTACACCTTC.

The chain couples TRBV30 to TRBJ2-2; D call uncertain. Germline assignment: CDR1 GTSNPN and CDR2 SVGIG (reference sequence). V was shortened by 1 base and J by 4 bases, with 7 bases between the two germline ends. The length of the CDR3 is 13 residues. CDR3 coding DNA: TGTGCCTGGAGTGAGCAGTTCACCGGGGAGCTGTTTTTT. This gives the protein CAWSEQFTGELFF.

The chain uses TRBV18 and TRBJ1-1; possible D gene TRBD1, 5 bases. This CDR3 spans 14 amino acids. The germline CDR1 and CDR2 sequences are KGHSH and LQKENI. V lost 4 bases and J lost 5, with 14 bases in between. The CDR3 nucleotides read TGTGCCAGCTCACTGCCTTGGGGGGAGACTGAAGCTTTCTTT. This sequence encodes CASSLPWGETEAFF.

V is TRBV11-3 and J is TRBJ2-6; either TRBD1 or TRBD2 may fit D (5 bases each). Germline V lookup: CDR1 SGHNT, CDR2 YENEEA. The ends were cut back, 7 bases at V and 0 bases at J, with 13 bases in the middle. This CDR3 is built from 16 residues. CDR3 in DNA: TGTGCCAGCATCAGGGACGGGGCCTCTGGGGCCAACGTCCTGACTTTC. Translated: CASIRDGASGANVLTF.

The chain employs TRBV7-2 and TRBJ1-2; D may be TRBD1 (5 bases). The germline V gene has CDR1 SGHTA and CDR2 FQGNSA. This CDR3 comprises 14 residues. The ends were cut back, 6 bases at V and 6 bases at J, with 17 bases in the middle. The CDR3 spells CASRPQRRGDGYTF. The CDR3 DNA follows: TGTGCCAGCAGACCCCAGCGGAGGGGTGATGGCTACACCTTC.

This chain connects TRBV30 to TRBJ1-3; D uncertain. Germline CDR1 GTSNPN, CDR2 SVGIG (reference sequence). V lost 0 bases, J lost 0 bases, and 15 bases lay in between. This CDR3 is 17 amino acids long. The CDR3 DNA sequence: TGTGCCTGGAGTGTCCGGAGCATGATCAACTCTGGAAACACCATATATTTT. Its translation is CAWSVRSMINSGNTIYF.

The chain employs TRBV6-5 and TRBJ2-5; D might be TRBD2 (7 bases). In germline, CDR1 is MNHEY, CDR2 SVGAGI. This CDR3 has 13 amino acids. Trimming took off 7 bases at V and 5 bases at J, with 14 bases between the two ends. CDR3 bases: TGTGCCAGCAAAAAGGCGGGGGCTGAGACCCAGTACTTC. Its protein is CASKKAGAETQYF.

CDR3 region: CASSMGQGVTDTQYF. The CDR3 DNA is TGTGCCAGCAGCATGGGACAGGGGGTAACAGATACGCAGTATTTT. The rearrangement joins TRBV7-9 to TRBJ2-3; TRBD1 agrees at 11 bases. The germline V gene encodes CDR1 SEHNR and CDR2 FQNEAQ (reference sequence). The CDR3 is 15 residues long. The V gene end was trimmed by 5 bases and the J gene end by 3 bases; junction bases not matched to a gene: 4. Full variable domain (outside the CDR3, taken from reference TRBV7-9 and TRBJ2-3): DTGVSQNPRHKITKRGQNVTFRCDPISEHNRLYWYRQTLGQGPEFLTYFQNEAQLEKSRLLSDRFSAERPKGSFSTLEIQRTEQGDSAMYLCASSMGQGVTDTQYFGPGTRLTVL.

The CDR3 protein is CASSWPGTNTEAFF. DNA of the CDR3: TGTGCCAGCAGTTGGCCAGGGACGAACACTGAAGCTTTCTTT. The chain employs TRBV28 and TRBJ1-1, with D maybe TRBD1 (5 bases). The germline CDR1 and CDR2 sequences are MDHEN and SYDVKM. Between the trimmed V and J ends, which lost 4 bases and 1 base, there was a span of 10 bases. The CDR3 contains 14 residues.

The chain combines TRBV7-1 with TRBJ2-1, with a weak D call TRBD2 (5 bases). TRBV7-1 is an ORF; its function is uncertain. V was clipped by 5 bases and J by 7 bases, with 9 bases between them. The CDR3 runs to 12 residues. The CDR3 nucleotides are TGTGCCAGCAGCGCCACTAGGAATGAGCAGTTCTTC. Amino acids: CASSATRNEQFF.

The chain employs TRBV14 and TRBJ2-5; 14 positions agree with TRBD2. Germline lookup yields CDR1 SGHDN and CDR2 FVKESK. CDR3 length: 15 residues. The V gene end was trimmed by 4 bases and the J gene end by 3 bases; junction bases not matched to a gene: 1. The CDR3 DNA is TGTGCCAGCAGCCGGACTAGCGGGGGGAAAGAGACCCAGTACTTC. Encoded protein: CASSRTSGGKETQYF.

This chain's CDR3 is CASSPTGVESPLHF. The CDR3, as DNA: TGTGCCAGCAGCCCCACGGGGGTGGAATCACCCCTCCACTTT. The rearrangement uses TRBV11-2 and TRBJ1-6; the D gene is possibly TRBD1 (5 bases). This CDR3 has 14 residues. Germline CDR1 reads SGHAT; CDR2 reads FQNNGV. Trimming cost V 5 bases and J 10 bases, with 15 bases left between them.

There are a few counts of this clone. CDR3 bases: TGTGCCAGTAGTACCGGACGGGGGAACACTGAAGCTTTCTTT. Translating it yields CASSTGRGNTEAFF. The J gene is TRBJ1-1, the V gene TRBV19, with D unresolved. The CDR3 has 14 residues. The germline gives CDR1 LNHDA, CDR2 SQIVND (reference sequence). V lost 4 bases and J lost 1, with 10 bases in between.

This chain joins TRBV11-1 and TRBJ1-4, with unresolved D. Germline lookup yields CDR1 SGHAT and CDR2 FQDESV (reference sequence). The CDR3 extends over 13 amino acids. V shed 4 bases and J shed 4 bases, with 7 bases lying between them. CDR3 bases: TGTGCCAGCAGCTACCGGAGTAATGAAAAACTGTTTTTT. This codes for CASSYRSNEKLFF.

This clone was observed a single time. The J gene is TRBJ1-1, the V gene TRBV6-5, with D maybe TRBD1 (5 bases). Germline V gene lookup returns CDR1 MNHEY and CDR2 SVGAGI. This CDR3 is built from 16 residues. Trimming pared 2 bases from V and 10 bases from J, leaving 23 bases between. CDR3 in amino acids: CASSYGHPQTGTPAFF. CDR3 DNA sequence: TGTGCCAGCAGTTACGGTCACCCCCAAACAGGAACCCCAGCTTTCTTT.

CDR3 loop: CASRLNQPQHF. The CDR3 region has the DNA TGTGCCAGCAGATTAAATCAGCCCCAGCATTTT. V gene TRBV2 combines with J gene TRBJ1-5, with D unresolved. V was clipped by 6 bases and J by 4 bases, with 4 bases between them. The V gene's germline CDR1 is SNHLY and CDR2 FYNNEI. This CDR3 spans 11 amino acids.

The chain employs TRBV5-1 and TRBJ2-3; D perhaps matches TRBD1 (5 bases). The germline gives CDR1 SGHRS, CDR2 YFSETQ. The CDR3 has 13 amino acids. The ends were cut back, 4 bases at V and 5 bases at J, with 11 bases in the middle. The CDR3 DNA is TGCGCCAGCAGCCCACCCCAGGGAGATACGCAGTATTTT. It is translated as CASSPPQGDTQYF.

This clone appeared once. The rearrangement uses TRBV5-1 and TRBJ1-2, with 7 bases matching TRBD1. V dropped 4 bases and J dropped 4; count of bases not matched to a gene: 7. This CDR3 contains 14 residues. Germline V gene data show CDR1 as SGHRS and CDR2 as YFSETQ. CDR3 nucleotides: TGCGCCAGCAGCGCGGATACAGGGGCCTATGGCTACACCTTC. Translation: CASSADTGAYGYTF. Combining the CDR3 with reference TRBV5-1 and TRBJ1-2 gives the whole variable domain KAGVTQTPRYLIKTRGQQVTLSCSPISGHRSVSWYQQTPGQGLQFLFEYFSETQRNKGNFPGRFSGRQFSNSRSEMNVSTLELGDSALYLCASSADTGAYGYTFGSGTRLTVV.